The 2 T cell receptor beta chains reported below all come from one sample, sequenced in a study of CD8 T cells in ankylosing spondylitis. TCRdb recomputed calls from the 5' RACE reads with MiXCR, one row per CDR3 protein. The sample has a few hundred thousand distinct CDR3 sequences, about 10% seen once. The sample consisted of blood, either unsorted or a sorted T cell fraction (not recorded which). The receptors shown here come from a male donor with ankylosing spondylitis or in good health (not recorded which).

This clonotype was seen ten or more times. The chain combines TRBV12-3 or TRBV12-4 with TRBJ1-2; D is perhaps TRBD1 (5 bases). The CDR3 runs to 16 residues. Trimming pared 3 bases from V and 5 bases from J, leaving 19 bases between. CDR3 nucleotide sequence: TGTGCCAGCAGTTTGGGGTTTCGACAGATACCGTATGGCTACACCTTC. Protein sequence: CASSLGFRQIPYGYTF.

This clonotype was observed at least ten times. This chain links TRBV12-3 or TRBV12-4 with TRBJ1-2, with 8 bases identical to TRBD1. This CDR3 contains 16 residues. V was clipped by 3 bases and J by 0 bases; unmatched bases: 6. DNA for the CDR3: TGTGCCAGCAGTTTGGTCGGACAGGGCACTAACTATGGCTACACCTTC. It codes for CASSLVGQGTNYGYTF.